These 28 T cell receptor beta chains were all obtained from the same sample, sequenced in a study of CD8+ T cells in alopecia areata. Reverse transcribed after extraction, RNA yielded cDNA as the sequencing template. Sequencing was performed with immunoSEQ multiplex PCR; in TCRdb, only in-frame clones are kept and a portion is missing. The sample gives 95,000 to 120,000 clones, roughly 60% of which show up once; around a fifth is in the top ten. The specimen was CD8+ T cells sorted from blood. These receptors all stem from a human donor in good health.

J is TRBJ1-5 and V is TRBV6-6, with D perhaps matching TRBD1 (5 bases). Germline-derived CDR1 and CDR2 are MNHNY and SVGAGI (reference sequence). Trimming removed 4 bases from V and 6 bases from J, with 10 bases in between. The CDR3 length is 13 residues. The CDR3 spells CASSSGGTQPQHF. The DNA for the CDR3 is TGTGCCAGCAGTTCGGGGGGGACTCAGCCCCAGCATTTT.

This clone has a handful of counts. This sequence joins TRBV2 and TRBJ1-5; D possibly corresponds to TRBD1 (6 bases). The germline CDR1 and CDR2 sequences are SNHLY and FYNNEI. V gave up 6 bases and J gave up 7 bases, with 13 bases separating them. The CDR3 has 13 amino acids. CDR3 nucleotides: TGTGCCAGCAGGCAGGGGAGGGGGCAGCCCCAGCATTTT. Protein sequence: CASRQGRGQPQHF.

The rearrangement uses TRBV4-3 and TRBJ2-1; 10 bases match TRBD2. This CDR3 is built from 13 residues. CDR1 LGHNA and CDR2 YSLEER come from the germline V gene. J was trimmed by 7 bases and V by 3 bases; bases with no gene match: 0. CDR3 DNA sequence: TGCGCCAGCAGCCAGGGACTAGCGAATGAGCAGTTCTTC. Its translation is CASSQGLANEQFF.

The chain joins TRBV5-6 to TRBJ1-1; D gene unclear. V lost 3 bases, J lost 4 bases, and 10 bases lay in between. Germline CDR1 reads SGHDT; CDR2 reads YYEEEE. The length of the CDR3 is 13 residues. The CDR3: CASSYGPATEAFF. CDR3 coding DNA: TGTGCCAGCAGCTACGGACCGGCCACTGAAGCTTTCTTT.

Here the CDR3 reads CASNPDGPNSPLHF. The CDR3 bases are TGTGCCAGCAACCCGGACGGACCTAATTCACCCCTCCACTTT. The genes are TRBV9 and TRBJ1-6; D not certain. Germline V gene data show CDR1 as SGDLS and CDR2 as YYNGEE. The CDR3 is 14 residues long. V was trimmed by 6 bases and J by 6 bases, leaving 13 bases between them. Full variable domain (outside the CDR3, taken from reference TRBV9 and TRBJ1-6): DSGVTQTPKHLITATGQRVTLRCSPRSGDLSVYWYQQSLDQGLQFLIQYYNGEERAKGNILERFSAQQFPDLHSELNLSSLELGDSALYFCASNPDGPNSPLHFGNGTRLTVT.

This clone was picked up many times. The chain combines TRBV7-9 with TRBJ1-3; D is possibly TRBD1 (6 bases). The CDR3 loop spans 13 amino acids. Germline-derived CDR1 and CDR2 are SEHNR and FQNEAQ (reference sequence). With 1 base removed from V and 8 bases from J, the gap between germline ends came to 9 bases. In DNA form, the CDR3 reads TGTGCCAGCAGCTTAGAGGACAGTGACACCATATATTTT. Translating it yields CASSLEDSDTIYF. The variable domain in full, with the rest retrieved from reference TRBV7-9 and TRBJ1-3, is DTGVSQNPRHKITKRGQNVTFRCDPISEHNRLYWYRQTLGQGPEFLTYFQNEAQLEKSRLLSDRFSAERPKGSFSTLEIQRTEQGDSAMYLCASSLEDSDTIYFGEGSWLTVV.

Points on this clone: This clone may be a read error of a much larger clone one base away. Other DNA sequences in this specimen translate into the identical CDR3. The DNA of the CDR3 is TGTGCCAGCAGCTTAGGGAACACTGAAGCTTTCTTT. The encoded protein is CASSLGNTEAFF. The gene calls are TRBV13 and TRBJ1-1; unclear D gene. V lost 0 bases to trimming and J lost 1 base, with 0 bases between them. The V gene's germline CDR1 is PRHDT and CDR2 FYEKMQ (reference sequence). The CDR3 extends over 12 amino acids.

The chain couples TRBV4-3 to TRBJ2-1; weak D call: TRBD2 (5 bases). Germline values: CDR1 LGHNA, CDR2 YSLEER. The CDR3 totals 15 residues. Trimming pared 0 bases from V and 2 bases from J, leaving 8 bases between. The CDR3 here is CASSQERGTYNEQFF. The CDR3 region has the DNA TGCGCCAGCAGCCAAGAGAGAGGGACCTACAATGAGCAGTTCTTC.

The chain links TRBV29-1 to TRBJ1-2; D possibly corresponds to TRBD1 (5 bases). V lost 6 bases to trimming and J lost 8 bases, with 16 bases between them. The CDR3 sequence is 12 residues long. Germline CDR1 SQVTM, CDR2 ANQGSEA. The CDR3 is CSVPGQRGGYTF. The DNA of the CDR3 is TGCAGCGTCCCGGGGCAACGGGGCGGCTACACCTTC.

This clone was detected only a few times. The J gene is TRBJ2-7, the V gene TRBV29-1, with 8 bases aligning to TRBD2. CDR1 and CDR2 from the germline V gene are SQVTM and ANQGSEA. The CDR3 extends over 15 amino acids. V was pared by 1 base and J by 3 bases, with 8 bases of the junction left unmatched. The CDR3 loop reads CSVEVAGTQGYEQYF. The CDR3 DNA reads as TGCAGCGTTGAAGTAGCGGGGACTCAGGGCTACGAGCAGTACTTC.

This clone was picked up a small number of times. One junction end does not reproduce the germline sequence, and a read error may be involved. The V call is TRBV9, the J call TRBJ2-7; no definite D call. CDR1 is SGDLS and CDR2 is YYNGEE in the germline V gene. The CDR3 length is 13 residues. CDR3 in amino acids: CASSPVSSSEQYF. CDR3 nucleotide sequence: TGTGCCAGCAGCCCTGTCAGCTCCTCCGAGCAGTACTTC.

The chain recombines TRBV11-2 with TRBJ1-4; 10 bases align to TRBD1. Germline lookup yields CDR1 SGHAT and CDR2 FQNNGV. The CDR3 has 14 residues. The J segment lost 8 bases and the V segment lost 8 bases, leaving 8 bases of the junction unmatched. In DNA form, the CDR3 reads TGTGCCAGCGCATGGACAGGGGGGTACGAAAAACTGTTTTTT. It is translated as CASAWTGGYEKLFF.

This clone was observed a handful of times. The V and J genes are TRBV18 and TRBJ2-5; 7 bases fit TRBD1. The CDR3 covers 15 residues. With V trimmed by 1 base and J by 1 base, 3 bases remained unmatched. Germline V gene sequence: CDR1 KGHSH, CDR2 LQKENI. The CDR3 nucleotides are TGTGCCAGCTCACCACTGGGGGACAGCCAAGAGACCCAGTACTTC. Amino acid sequence: CASSPLGDSQETQYF.

The chain employs TRBV29-1 and TRBJ2-7; no reliable D call. Germline V gene lookup returns CDR1 SQVTM and CDR2 ANQGSEA. V was trimmed by 3 bases and J by 2 bases, leaving 14 bases between them. CDR3 length equals 14 residues. CDR3 bases: TGCAGCGTTGAGTCACCCGGAACACCCTACGAGCAGTACTTC. Protein sequence: CSVESPGTPYEQYF.

This clone was seen only once. The J gene is TRBJ1-1, the V gene TRBV29-1; D not certain. V was trimmed by 7 bases and J by 1 base, leaving 13 bases between them. The germline gives CDR1 SQVTM, CDR2 ANQGSEA. The CDR3 consists of 13 residues. The CDR3 protein is CSGAPVWNTEAFF. The CDR3 DNA reads as TGCAGCGGTGCGCCAGTATGGAACACTGAAGCTTTCTTT.

J is TRBJ1-6 and V is TRBV5-1; the match to TRBD1 covers 10 bases. Germline V gives CDR1 SGHRS, CDR2 YFSETQ. The CDR3 is 15 residues long. Losses at the gene ends were 4 bases for V and 3 bases for J; bases not matched to a gene: 1. The CDR3 coding sequence is TGCGCCAGCAGCGGGACAGGGGACTATAATTCACCCCTCCACTTT. Translated: CASSGTGDYNSPLHF.

CDR3 sequence reads: CASSSTGNPQETQYF. CDR3 in DNA: TGTGCCAGCAGCTCGACAGGGAACCCCCAAGAGACCCAGTACTTC. This sequence joins TRBV13 and TRBJ2-5; TRBD1 agrees at 7 bases. Germline values: CDR1 PRHDT, CDR2 FYEKMQ (reference sequence). V lost 4 bases, J lost 1 base, and 6 bases stayed unmatched. The CDR3 consists of 15 residues.

V gene TRBV21-1 combines with J gene TRBJ2-5. TRBV21-1 is marked as a pseudogene. The CDR3 contains 11 residues. This chain's CDR3 is CAIRRQETQYF. CDR3 sequence (DNA): TGTGCCATTCGGCGACAAGAGACCCAGTACTTC.

CDR3 DNA sequence: TGCAGCGTTGGGAATGGGTACGAGCAGTACTTC. Residues: CSVGNGYEQYF. V is TRBV29-1 and J is TRBJ2-7; D is ambiguous. V lost 4 bases to trimming and J lost 4 bases, with 8 bases between them. The CDR3 covers 11 residues. The germline V gene encodes CDR1 SQVTM and CDR2 ANQGSEA.

This clone was observed once. The rearrangement joins TRBV27 to TRBJ1-2; no clear D. Germline V CDR1 and CDR2: MNHEY, SMNVEV (reference sequence). The CDR3 is 15 amino acids. Trimming pared 1 base from V and 4 bases from J, leaving 13 bases between. CDR3 in amino acids: CASSLLPVVGYGYTF. DNA for the CDR3: TGTGCCAGCAGTTTATTGCCTGTGGTAGGCTATGGCTACACCTTC.

The chain joins TRBV7-8 to TRBJ2-5; D is undetermined. V was cut by 0 bases and J by 5 bases, with 7 bases left in between. The germline V gene encodes CDR1 SGHVS and CDR2 FQNEAQ. The CDR3 spans 13 residues. The chain's CDR3 is CASSLANEETQYF. The CDR3 DNA is TGTGCCAGCAGCTTAGCGAATGAGGAGACCCAGTACTTC.

The chain couples TRBV13 to TRBJ2-1; D might be TRBD2 (5 bases). Trimming took off 5 bases at V and 9 bases at J, with 11 bases between the two ends. This CDR3 comprises 12 residues. Germline-derived CDR1 and CDR2 are PRHDT and FYEKMQ (reference sequence). CDR3 coding DNA: TGTGCCAGCAGCCTACGCGGGCGTGAGCAGTTCTTC. Its translation is CASSLRGREQFF.

J is TRBJ1-2 and V is TRBV11-2; 7 bases are a match to TRBD1. This CDR3 has 14 residues. Germline CDR1 is SGHAT and CDR2 is FQNNGV. Trimming cost V 5 bases and J 6 bases; bases outside gene matches: 9. Here the CDR3 reads CASSTPTGFDGYTF. The CDR3 region has the DNA TGTGCCAGCAGCACGCCGACAGGGTTCGATGGCTACACCTTC.

This clone has more than one count but fewer than ten. The DNA for the CDR3 is TGTGCCACCAGCACGTTACCGGTGATCCAAGAGACCCAGTACTTC. Translated: CATSTLPVIQETQYF. The J gene is TRBJ2-5, the V gene TRBV15, with D unclear. Germline CDR1 LNHNV, CDR2 YYDKDF (reference sequence). This CDR3 is built from 15 residues. The V and J ends lost 4 bases and 1 base respectively, with 13 bases between them.

This chain uses TRBV6-1 with TRBJ1-2, with TRBD1 as a possible D gene (6 bases). Germline assignment: CDR1 MNHNS and CDR2 SASEGT. This CDR3 contains 15 residues. V dropped 3 bases and J dropped 3 bases, with 14 bases sitting between them. The DNA of the CDR3 is TGTGCCAGCAGTGATCCACAGGGTTTGTACTATGGCTACACCTTC. Translated, it gives CASSDPQGLYYGYTF.

The CDR3 loop is CASSSGHGSSYNEQFF. The DNA for the CDR3 is TGTGCCAGCAGCTCGGGACACGGGAGCTCCTACAATGAGCAGTTCTTC. The rearrangement links TRBV28 to TRBJ2-1; D might be TRBD1 or TRBD2, each matching 6 bases. Germline CDR1 MDHEN, CDR2 SYDVKM. The CDR3 consists of 16 residues. Trimming removed 6 bases at V and 0 bases at J, with 15 bases between.

The rearrangement joins TRBV6-6 to TRBJ2-5, with D unclear. Deletions cut 0 bases from V and 5 bases from J, with 7 bases between. Per germline, CDR1 MNHNY and CDR2 SVGAGI (reference sequence). This CDR3 has 13 amino acids. The CDR3 sequence: CASSYSKQETQYF. In DNA form, the CDR3 reads TGTGCCAGCAGTTACTCGAAGCAGGAGACCCAGTACTTC.

This clone was recorded a few times. The rearrangement joins TRBV27 to TRBJ2-1; no clear D. Germline V CDR1 and CDR2: MNHEY, SMNVEV (reference sequence). Trimming pared 7 bases from V and 12 bases from J, leaving 19 bases between. This CDR3 has 13 residues. CDR3 in DNA: TGTGCCAGCAACCAAATAGGGCAGCTGGGGCAGTTCTTC. Amino acids: CASNQIGQLGQFF.